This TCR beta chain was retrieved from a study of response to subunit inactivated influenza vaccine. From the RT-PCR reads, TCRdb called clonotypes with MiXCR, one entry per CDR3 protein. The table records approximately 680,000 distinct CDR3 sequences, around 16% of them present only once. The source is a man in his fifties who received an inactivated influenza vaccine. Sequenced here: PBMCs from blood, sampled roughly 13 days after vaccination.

CDR3 amino acids: CASSNVLLGADTQYF. CDR3 coding DNA: TGTGCCAGCAGCAACGTACTATTAGGCGCAGATACGCAGTATTTT. The chain links TRBV7-2 to TRBJ2-3; D unresolved. This CDR3 spans 15 amino acids. Germline CDR1 SGHTA, CDR2 FQGNSA. V dropped 5 bases and J dropped 4 bases, with 16 bases sitting between them.